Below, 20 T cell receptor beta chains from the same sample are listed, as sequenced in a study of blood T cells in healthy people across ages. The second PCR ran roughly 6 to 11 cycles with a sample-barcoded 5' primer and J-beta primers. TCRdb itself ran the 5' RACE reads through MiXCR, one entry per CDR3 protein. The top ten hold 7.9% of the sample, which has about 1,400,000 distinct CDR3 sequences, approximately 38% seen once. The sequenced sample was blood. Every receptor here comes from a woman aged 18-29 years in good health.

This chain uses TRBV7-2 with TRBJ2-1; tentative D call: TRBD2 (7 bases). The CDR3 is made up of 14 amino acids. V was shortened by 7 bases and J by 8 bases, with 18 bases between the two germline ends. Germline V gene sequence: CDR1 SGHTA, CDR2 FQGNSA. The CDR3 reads CASNTDRGGDEQFF. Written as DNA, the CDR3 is TGTGCCAGCAACACCGATAGGGGGGGGGATGAGCAGTTCTTC.

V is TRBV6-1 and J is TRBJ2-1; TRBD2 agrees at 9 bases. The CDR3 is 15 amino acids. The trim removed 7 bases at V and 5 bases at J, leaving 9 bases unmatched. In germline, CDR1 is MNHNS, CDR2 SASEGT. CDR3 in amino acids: CASILRGTSNNEQFF. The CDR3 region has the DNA TGTGCCAGCATCCTGAGGGGGACTAGCAACAATGAGCAGTTCTTC.

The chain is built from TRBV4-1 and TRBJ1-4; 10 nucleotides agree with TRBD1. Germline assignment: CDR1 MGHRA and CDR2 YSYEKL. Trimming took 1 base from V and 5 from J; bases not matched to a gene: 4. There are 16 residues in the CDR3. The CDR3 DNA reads TGCGCCAGCAGCCAAGCGGGGACAGGGGTGAATGAAAAACTGTTTTTT. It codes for CASSQAGTGVNEKLFF.

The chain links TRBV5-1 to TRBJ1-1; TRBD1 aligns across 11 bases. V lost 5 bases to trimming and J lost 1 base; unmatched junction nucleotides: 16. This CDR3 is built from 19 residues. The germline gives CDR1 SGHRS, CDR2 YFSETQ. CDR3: CASRSTPGQGVVGNTEAFF. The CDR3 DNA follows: TGCGCCAGCAGATCAACTCCGGGACAGGGGGTGGTCGGGAACACTGAAGCTTTCTTT.

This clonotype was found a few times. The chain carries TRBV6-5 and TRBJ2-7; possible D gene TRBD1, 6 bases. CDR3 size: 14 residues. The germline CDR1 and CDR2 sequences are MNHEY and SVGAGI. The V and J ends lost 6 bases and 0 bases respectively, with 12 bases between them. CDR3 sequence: CASRVGQISYEQYF. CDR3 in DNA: TGTGCCAGCAGGGTCGGACAGATCTCCTACGAGCAGTACTTC.

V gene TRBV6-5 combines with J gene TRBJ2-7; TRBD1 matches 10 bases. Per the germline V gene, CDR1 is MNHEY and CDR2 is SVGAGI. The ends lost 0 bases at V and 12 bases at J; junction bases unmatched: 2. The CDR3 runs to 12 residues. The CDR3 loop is CASSYSTGGLYF. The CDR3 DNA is TGTGCCAGCAGTTACTCGACAGGGGGCTTGTACTTC.

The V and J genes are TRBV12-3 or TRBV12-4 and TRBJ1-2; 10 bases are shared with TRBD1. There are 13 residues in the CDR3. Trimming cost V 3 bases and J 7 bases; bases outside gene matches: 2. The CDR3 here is CASSFGQGVGYTF. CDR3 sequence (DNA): TGTGCCAGCAGTTTCGGACAGGGGGTTGGCTACACCTTC.

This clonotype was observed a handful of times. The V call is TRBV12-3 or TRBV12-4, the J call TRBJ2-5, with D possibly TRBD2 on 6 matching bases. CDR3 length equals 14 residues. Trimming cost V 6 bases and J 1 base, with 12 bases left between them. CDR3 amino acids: CASRPGGIQETQYF. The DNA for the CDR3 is TGTGCCAGCAGGCCCGGCGGGATCCAAGAGACCCAGTACTTC.

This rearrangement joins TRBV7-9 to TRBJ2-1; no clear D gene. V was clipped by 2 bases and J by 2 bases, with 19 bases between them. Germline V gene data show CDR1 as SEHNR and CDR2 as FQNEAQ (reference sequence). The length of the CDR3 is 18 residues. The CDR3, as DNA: TGTGCCAGCAGCTTATCTTGGGATAGTAGGAGCACCTACAATGAGCAGTTCTTC. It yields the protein CASSLSWDSRSTYNEQFF.

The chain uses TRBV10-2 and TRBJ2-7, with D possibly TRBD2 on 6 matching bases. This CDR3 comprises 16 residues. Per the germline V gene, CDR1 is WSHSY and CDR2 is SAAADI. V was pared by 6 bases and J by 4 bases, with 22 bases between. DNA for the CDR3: TGCGCCAGCAGGGAGAGGGGACTCCCCCCAGGGTACGAGCAGTACTTC. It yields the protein CASRERGLPPGYEQYF.

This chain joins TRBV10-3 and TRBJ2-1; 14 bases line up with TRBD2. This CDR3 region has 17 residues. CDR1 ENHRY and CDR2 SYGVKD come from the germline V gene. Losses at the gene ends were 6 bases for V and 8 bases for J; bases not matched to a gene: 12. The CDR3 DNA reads TGTGCCATCAGGAGCCTCGGGACTAGCGGGAGATTTGATGAGCAGTTCTTC. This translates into CAIRSLGTSGRFDEQFF.

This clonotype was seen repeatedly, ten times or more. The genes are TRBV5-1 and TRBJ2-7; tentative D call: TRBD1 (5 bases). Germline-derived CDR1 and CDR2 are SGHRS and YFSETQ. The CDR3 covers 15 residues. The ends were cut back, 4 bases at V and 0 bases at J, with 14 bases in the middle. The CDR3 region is CASSKLTESSYEQYF. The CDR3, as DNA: TGCGCCAGCAGCAAACTGACAGAGAGCTCCTACGAGCAGTACTTC.

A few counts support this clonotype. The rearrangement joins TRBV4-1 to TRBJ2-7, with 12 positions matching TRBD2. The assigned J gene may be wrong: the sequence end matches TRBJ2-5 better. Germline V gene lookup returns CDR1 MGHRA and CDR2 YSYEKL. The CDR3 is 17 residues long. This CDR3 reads CASSQDGTSGFLRTQYF. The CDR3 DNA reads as TGCGCCAGCAGCCAAGACGGGACTAGCGGGTTCCTCCGGACCCAGTACTTC.

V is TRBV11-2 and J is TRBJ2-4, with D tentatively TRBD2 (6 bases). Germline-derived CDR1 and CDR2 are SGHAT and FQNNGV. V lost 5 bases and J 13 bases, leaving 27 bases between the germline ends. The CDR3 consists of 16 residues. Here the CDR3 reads CASSPLRGGWYNEQYF. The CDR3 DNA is TGTGCCAGCAGCCCGCTGCGGGGCGGGTGGTACAATGAGCAGTACTTC.

The CDR3 coding sequence is TGTGCCAGCAGCCAGGGTGGGACAGGGCACAATGAGCAGTTCTTC. Encoded protein: CASSQGGTGHNEQFF. This chain links TRBV4-2 with TRBJ2-1; 9 positions match TRBD1. This CDR3 comprises 15 residues. CDR1 and CDR2 (germline): LGHNA, YNFKEQ. V trimming: 3 bases; J trimming: 5 bases; junction bases outside the gene matches: 5.

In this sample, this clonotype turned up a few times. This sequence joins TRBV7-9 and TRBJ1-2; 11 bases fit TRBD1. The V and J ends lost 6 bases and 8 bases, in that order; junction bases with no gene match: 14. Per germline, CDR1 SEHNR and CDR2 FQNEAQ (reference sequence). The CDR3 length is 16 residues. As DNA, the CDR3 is TGTGCCAGCAGACCGACCGGGGACAGGGGGACTGGGGGCTACACCTTC. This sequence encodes CASRPTGDRGTGGYTF. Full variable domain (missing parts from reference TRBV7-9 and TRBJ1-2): DTGVSQNPRHKITKRGQNVTFRCDPISEHNRLYWYRQTLGQGPEFLTYFQNEAQLEKSRLLSDRFSAERPKGSFSTLEIQRTEQGDSAMYLCASRPTGDRGTGGYTFGSGTRLTVV.

The CDR3 region is CASTPPGDWNGEQFF. The DNA of the CDR3 is TGTGCCAGCACCCCACCCGGGGACTGGAATGGTGAGCAGTTCTTC. The chain carries TRBV7-9 and TRBJ2-1, with D possibly matching TRBD2 (6 bases). There are 15 residues in the CDR3. Trimming cost V 7 bases and J 9 bases, with 22 bases left between them. Germline V CDR1 and CDR2: SEHNR, FQNEAQ (reference sequence).

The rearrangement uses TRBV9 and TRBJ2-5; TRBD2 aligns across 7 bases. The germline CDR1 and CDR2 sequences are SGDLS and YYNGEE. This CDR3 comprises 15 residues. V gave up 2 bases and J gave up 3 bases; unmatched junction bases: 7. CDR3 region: CASSVIAGEKETQYF. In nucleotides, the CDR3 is TGTGCCAGCAGCGTTATCGCGGGGGAGAAAGAGACCCAGTACTTC.

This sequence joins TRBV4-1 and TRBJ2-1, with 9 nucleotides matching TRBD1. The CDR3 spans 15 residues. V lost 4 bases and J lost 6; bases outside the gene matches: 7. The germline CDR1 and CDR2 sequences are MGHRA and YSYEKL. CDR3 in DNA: TGCGCCAGCAGCCTCACCGGGACAGGGAGCAATGAGCAGTTCTTC. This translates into CASSLTGTGSNEQFF.

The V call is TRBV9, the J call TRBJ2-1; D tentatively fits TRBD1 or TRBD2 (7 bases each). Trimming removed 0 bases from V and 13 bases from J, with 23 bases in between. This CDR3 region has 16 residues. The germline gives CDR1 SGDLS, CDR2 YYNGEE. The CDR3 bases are TGTGCCAGCAGCGTAGCCCTCGGACTAGGGACAGAGACCCAGTTCTTC. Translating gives CASSVALGLGTETQFF.